The 21 T cell receptor beta chains below come from one sample, sequenced in a study of blood T cell repertoires in COVID-19. Assay: immunoSEQ multiplex PCR; the TCRdb copy retains only in-frame clones and omits some. The data contain about 140,000 clones, roughly 85% of them singletons. Sequences were obtained from peripheral blood. The receptors were gathered from a man aged 50-59 years with acute or convalescent COVID-19.

The chain combines TRBV6-5 with TRBJ1-1; 7 bases are a match to TRBD1. Germline V gene data show CDR1 as MNHEY and CDR2 as SVGAGI. This CDR3 is built from 13 residues. The junction had 2 bases not matched to a gene; V was cut back by 0 bases and J by 7 bases. DNA for the CDR3: TGTGCCAGCAGTTACTCCTCAGGGGGTGAAGCTTTCTTT. Translated, it gives CASSYSSGGEAFF.

CDR3 region: CASSVDGGFNQPQHF. The CDR3 bases are TGTGCCAGCAGCGTAGATGGGGGGTTCAATCAGCCCCAGCATTTT. V and J are TRBV9 and TRBJ1-5; D might be TRBD1 (5 bases). Trimming shortened V by 0 bases and J by 3 bases, and 10 bases separated the two germline ends. Per germline, CDR1 SGDLS and CDR2 YYNGEE. The CDR3 contains 15 residues. The variable domain in full, completed from reference TRBV9 and TRBJ1-5, reads DSGVTQTPKHLITATGQRVTLRCSPRSGDLSVYWYQQSLDQGLQFLIQYYNGEERAKGNILERFSAQQFPDLHSELNLSSLELGDSALYFCASSVDGGFNQPQHFGDGTRLSIL.

The gene calls are TRBV7-9 and TRBJ2-1, with 8 bases aligning to TRBD2. This CDR3 is built from 14 residues. The germline CDR1 and CDR2 sequences are SEHNR and FQNEAQ (reference sequence). J was trimmed by 8 bases and V by 4 bases; bases with no gene match: 7. Here the CDR3 DNA reads TGTGCCAGCAGCTCATGGACTAGCAGGGATGAGCAGTTCTTC. It is translated as CASSSWTSRDEQFF.

A word on this clone: Relative to the germline gene, one junction end is altered; a read error may explain this. The genes are TRBV7-7 and TRBJ2-1; 7 nucleotides agree with TRBD2. Per the germline V gene, CDR1 is SSHAT and CDR2 is FNYEAQ (reference sequence). The CDR3 has 16 amino acids. The CDR3 nucleotides read TGTGCTAGCAGCTTAGCGGTAGGCGGGGGATACAATGAGCAGTTCTTC. Translation: CASSLAVGGGYNEQFF.

The chain carries TRBV19 and TRBJ2-2, with TRBD1 as a possible D gene (6 bases). This CDR3 has 15 amino acids. V was clipped by 6 bases and J by 5 bases, with 16 bases between them. Germline V gene data show CDR1 as LNHDA and CDR2 as SQIVND (reference sequence). CDR3 bases: TGTGCCAGTAGCGATAGACAGGTGGAAACCGGGGAGCTGTTTTTT. Translating it yields CASSDRQVETGELFF.

This chain's CDR3 is CASSLDSRYQPQHF. Written as DNA, the CDR3 is TGTGCCAGCAGTTTGGACAGCCGATATCAGCCCCAGCATTTT. This sequence joins TRBV28 and TRBJ1-5; a possible D gene is TRBD1 (6 bases). Germline CDR1 and CDR2: MDHEN and SYDVKM. The CDR3 consists of 14 residues. Between the trimmed V and J ends, which lost 3 bases and 5 bases, there was a span of 11 bases.

V gene TRBV9 combines with J gene TRBJ2-5; 7 bases map to TRBD1. This CDR3 is 14 amino acids long. V lost 3 bases to trimming and J lost 3 bases; unmatched junction nucleotides: 5. Germline V lookup: CDR1 SGDLS, CDR2 YYNGEE. The CDR3 sequence is CASSAGTAEETQYF. Here the CDR3 DNA reads TGTGCCAGCAGCGCAGGGACAGCGGAAGAGACCCAGTACTTC.

The CDR3 nucleotides are TGTGCCAGCAGCCCTGAGGGCGGGAGGGCCCCCAATGAGCAGTTCTTC. This gives the protein CASSPEGGRAPNEQFF. The rearrangement links TRBV7-2 to TRBJ2-1; 9 nucleotides match TRBD2. V lost 5 bases and J lost 6; bases outside the gene matches: 11. Germline CDR1 SGHTA, CDR2 FQGNSA. The CDR3 is 16 amino acids.

The chain has TRBV15 and TRBJ2-1; TRBD1 aligns across 8 bases. The CDR3 is 15 amino acids. Looked up from germline, CDR1 is LNHNV and CDR2 is YYDKDF (reference sequence). V lost 3 bases and J lost 8; bases outside the gene matches: 9. The CDR3 DNA reads as TGTGCCACCAGCAGCAACGGACAGGGTCGGGATGAGCAGTTCTTC. It is translated as CATSSNGQGRDEQFF.

V is TRBV19 and J is TRBJ2-7; a possible D gene is TRBD1 (5 bases). Trimming took off 5 bases at V and 3 bases at J, with 11 bases between the two ends. The CDR3 sequence is 13 residues long. Germline V lookup: CDR1 LNHDA, CDR2 SQIVND (reference sequence). Written as DNA, the CDR3 is TGTGCCAGTAGTGCCAAGGGGCGCTACGAGCAGTACTTC. This codes for CASSAKGRYEQYF. Full variable domain (outside the CDR3, taken from reference TRBV19 and TRBJ2-7): DGGITQSPKYLFRKEGQNVTLSCEQNLNHDAMYWYRQDPGQGLRLIYYSQIVNDFQKGDIAEGYSVSREKKESFPLTVTSAQKNPTAFYLCASSAKGRYEQYFGPGTRLTVT.

This clone was observed once. The J gene is TRBJ1-1, the V gene TRBV18; 7 bases map to TRBD1. The CDR3 sequence is 14 residues long. The trim removed 3 bases at V and 3 bases at J, leaving 4 bases unmatched. CDR1 is KGHSH, CDR2 LQKENI, per germline. The CDR3 bases are TGTGCCAGCTCACCGGGTGACAGGGACACTGAAGCTTTCTTT. Protein sequence: CASSPGDRDTEAFF.

The V call is TRBV28, the J call TRBJ2-7; 7 bases are a match to TRBD2. The CDR3 consists of 15 residues. Germline assignment: CDR1 MDHEN and CDR2 SYDVKM. V shed 5 bases and J 2 bases; nucleotides not matched to a gene: 9. Here the CDR3 reads CASSPIGGIAYEQYF. CDR3 in DNA: TGTGCCAGCAGTCCCATCGGGGGGATCGCCTACGAGCAGTACTTC.

The rearrangement links TRBV5-4 to TRBJ2-3; tentatively, D is TRBD2 (5 bases). Trimming left V 2 bases short and J 2 bases short, with 21 bases between. CDR1 and CDR2 (germline): SGHNT, YYREEE (reference sequence). The CDR3 contains 18 residues. The CDR3 sequence is CASSLTTRRGLFTDTQYF. The CDR3 nucleotides read TGTGCCAGCAGCTTAACAACCCGGAGAGGACTTTTCACAGATACGCAGTATTTT.

The genes are TRBV13 and TRBJ2-6; 7 positions agree with TRBD1. The CDR3 extends over 18 amino acids. The V and J ends lost 8 bases and 0 bases, in that order; junction bases with no gene match: 13. Germline V lookup: CDR1 PRHDT, CDR2 FYEKMQ (reference sequence). CDR3 residues: CASQNRGGRSSGANVLTF. DNA of the CDR3: TGTGCCAGCCAAAATCGAGGGGGCCGCAGCTCTGGGGCCAACGTCCTGACTTTC.

In this sample, this clone turned up a few times. The genes are TRBV4-1 and TRBJ1-1; maybe TRBD1 (6 bases). This CDR3 contains 14 residues. In germline, CDR1 is MGHRA, CDR2 YSYEKL. The germline V and J ends were trimmed by 3 bases and 11 bases, with 19 bases remaining between them. CDR3 nucleotides: TGCGCCAGCAGCCACACATCGGGACAAACGGGTGCTTTCTTT. This gives the protein CASSHTSGQTGAFF.

The chain combines TRBV12-5 with TRBJ2-1; 9 nucleotides match TRBD1. The V and J ends lost 7 bases and 3 bases, in that order; junction bases with no gene match: 13. Germline loops: CDR1 LGHNT, CDR2 FRNRAP. CDR3 length: 17 residues. DNA of the CDR3: TGTGCTAGTGAGGCGGGACAGGGTGGGACGAACTACAATGAGCAGTTCTTC. This encodes CASEAGQGGTNYNEQFF.

CDR3: CASKLNMNTEAFF. CDR3 nucleotides: TGTGCCAGCAAGCTTAATATGAACACTGAAGCTTTCTTT. The chain uses TRBV6-5 and TRBJ1-1; D remains unclear. The V end was cut by 7 bases, the J end by 0 bases, with 9 bases between. The CDR3 loop spans 13 amino acids. Germline values: CDR1 MNHEY, CDR2 SVGAGI.

The chain is built from TRBV5-8 and TRBJ1-5; 8 nucleotides line up with TRBD1. Germline V gives CDR1 SGHTS, CDR2 YDEGEE. The V segment lost 5 bases and the J segment 3 bases; nucleotides outside the gene matches: 10. The CDR3 covers 16 residues. CDR3 sequence (DNA): TGTGCCAGCAGTTACCCGAGGACAGGGAACAATCAGCCCCAGCATTTT. Protein product: CASSYPRTGNNQPQHF. The variable domain in full, completed from reference TRBV5-8 and TRBJ1-5, reads EAGVTQSPTHLIKTRGQQATLRCSPISGHTSVYWYQQALGLGLQFLLWYDEGEERNRGNFPPRFSGRQFPNYSSELNVNALELEDSALYLCASSYPRTGNNQPQHFGDGTRLSIL.

The chain links TRBV28 to TRBJ2-7; no reliable D call. Germline-derived CDR1 and CDR2 are MDHEN and SYDVKM. V dropped 3 bases and J dropped 2 bases, with 8 bases sitting between them. The CDR3 is 13 amino acids. Here the CDR3 reads CASSFDGAYEQYF. The CDR3 region has the DNA TGTGCCAGCAGTTTCGACGGAGCCTACGAGCAGTACTTC. Drawing the rest from reference TRBV28 and TRBJ2-7, the complete variable domain is DVKVTQSSRYLVKRTGEKVFLECVQDMDHENMFWYRQDPGLGLRLIYFSYDVKMKEKGDIPEGYSVSREKKERFSLILESASTNQTSMYLCASSFDGAYEQYFGPGTRLTVT.

This rearrangement joins TRBV6-5 to TRBJ2-5, with TRBD2 identical over 11 bases. Trimming removed 5 bases from V and 3 bases from J; junction bases left unmatched: 2. This CDR3 has 14 residues. From germline, CDR1 is MNHEY and CDR2 SVGAGI. CDR3 in amino acids: CASSKLAGEETQYF. The DNA for the CDR3 is TGTGCCAGCAGTAAACTAGCGGGGGAAGAGACCCAGTACTTC.

This clone was counted once. The gene calls are TRBV29-1 and TRBJ1-5; a weak D match, TRBD1 (5 bases). V lost 5 bases to trimming and J lost 1 base, with 12 bases between them. Germline loops: CDR1 SQVTM, CDR2 ANQGSEA. CDR3 length equals 14 residues. The CDR3 spells CSVWGGSSNQPQHF. DNA of the CDR3: TGCAGCGTTTGGGGGGGGTCAAGCAATCAGCCCCAGCATTTT.